Given below is one TCR beta chain in context. Its antigen is not known. The data were taken from a study of beta chain features in type 1 diabetes. Study-level information: Across the samples, roughly 98,000,000 sorted cells were examined in total. Study outcomes and limitations: Researchers report that Type 1 diabetes patients had moderately but significantly shorter TCRB CDR3s across all four CD4+ subsets.

TCRB transcripts that were expressed got sequenced, as all of the isolated RNA had been reverse transcribed. Clones were sequenced by immunoSEQ multiplex PCR, and TCRdb holds only the in-frame ones, with some missing. The table records about 650,000 clones, 9.5% to 15% of them present only once. The V end was cut by 7 bases, the J end by 0 bases, with 9 bases between. Germline CDR1 is LNHDA and CDR2 is SQIVND (reference sequence). The CDR3 runs to 13 residues. The chain joins TRBV19 to TRBJ1-2; D ambiguous. The source is a man aged 25 to 40 with type 1 diabetes. Sequencing input: naive CD4+ T cells from blood. In DNA form, the CDR3 reads TGTGCCAGTACATTTTCGGCTAACTATGGCTACACCTTC. It is translated as CASTFSANYGYTF.